This is a list of T cell receptor beta chains from one sample in a study of T cell clones after liver transplantation. Only in-frame clones appear in the TCRdb table, and some are missing; sequencing was by immunoSEQ multiplex PCR. The sample holds more than 65,000 clones, about 80% seen once. The sample was CD4+ T cells from blood, taken 12 months after liver transplant. The receptors stem from a human patient who received a liver transplant. Part of the T cell pool may stem from the graft donor. The CDR3 runs from the conserved cysteine through the conserved F or W. Each record gives: CDR3 length, clone size, J gene, D gene, V gene, CDR3 protein. The D gene is left open where the match is weak. The size field is filled for only some rows; it gives once, few, many or a size class.

12 - TRBJ2-7 - TRBV15 CATSRDLYEQYF
13 - TRBJ1-3 - TRBV29-1 CSVGGGSGNTIYF
15 few TRBJ1-5 TRBD1 TRBV27 CASSLVGQGRQPQHF
15 - TRBJ2-7 TRBD2 TRBV6-6 CASSSRTSGRYEQYF
15 - TRBJ2-3 TRBD1 TRBV5-1 CASSFRGRGTDTQYF
16 - TRBJ2-3 TRBD1 TRBV11-2 CASSLKGGPRTDTQYF
18 - TRBJ2-7 TRBD2 TRBV18 CASSATGLAGVASYEQYF
17 - TRBJ2-7 - TRBV5-1 CASSPGVGLSNSYEQYF
15 many TRBJ2-7 - TRBV28 CASSSQTGESYEQYF
14 - TRBJ2-7 TRBD2 TRBV28 CASSLGGLPYEQYF
15 few TRBJ2-4 - TRBV5-1 CASSLAPGTKNIQYF
16 once TRBJ2-2 - TRBV6-6 CASSTTRPSVAGELFF
16 - TRBJ2-3 - TRBV27 CATLVKWRDGTDTQYF
15 - TRBJ2-2 - TRBV5-1 CASSFPDSDTGELFF
14 - TRBJ2-1 TRBD2 TRBV29-1 CSVDTSASYNEQFF
15 few TRBJ2-7 TRBD1 TRBV4-1 CASSQDVQGKNEQYF
16 - TRBJ1-2 - TRBV5-8 CASSLPDRGPNYGYTF
17 few TRBJ2-1 - TRBV14 CASSPFTNGLSYNEQFF
16 - TRBJ2-3 TRBD1 TRBV4-1 CASSPRDRGNADTQYF
15 - TRBJ2-1 TRBD1 TRBV6-5 CASRRDRGYNNEQFF
16 - TRBJ1-3 - TRBV15 CATSRDSVRPGNTIYF
13 - TRBJ1-3 TRBD1 TRBV30 CAWNRGPGNTIYF
15 - TRBJ1-5 - TRBV19 CASSIGQTRNQPQHF
18 - TRBJ2-1 TRBD2 TRBV19 CASSTPGTSGSLVNEQFF
15 once TRBJ1-5 TRBD1 TRBV6-5 CASTRDGQGNQPQHF
11 - TRBJ2-7 - TRBV20-1 CSASVPSEQYF
14 - TRBJ1-1 - TRBV5-1 CASSLRRMNTEAFF
17 - TRBJ1-5 TRBD1 TRBV7-9 CASSLGLGTDSNQPQHF
16 - TRBJ2-2 - TRBV5-1 CASSLETLGNTGELFF
16 once TRBJ2-1 TRBD1 TRBV5-1 CASSLVRQGGFDEQFF
13 once TRBJ2-5 - TRBV27 CASSLNRQETQYF
16 - TRBJ2-3 TRBD1 TRBV13 CASSLVRKGAGDTQYF
14 - TRBJ2-1 TRBD2 TRBV7-7 CASSPSGRNNEQFF
18 - TRBJ2-7 TRBD2 TRBV10-3 CAISDRGLAGGPSYEQYF
14 - TRBJ2-7 TRBD1 TRBV5-1 CASSFGDRSHEQYF
16 - TRBJ1-5 - TRBV19 CASSIYRGAGNQPQHF
12 - TRBJ2-3 TRBD2 TRBV28 CALGGTADTQYF
18 - TRBJ2-1 TRBD2 TRBV18 CASSPPKIGAGGGNEQFF
15 - TRBJ2-3 TRBD2 TRBV7-7 CASSQTSGSADTQYF
13 - TRBJ2-5 - TRBV6-4 CASSARGGETQYF
12 - TRBJ1-2 - TRBV30 CAWSAQGGGYTF
15 few TRBJ2-7 - TRBV28 CASSTTSGPNYEQYF
15 few TRBJ2-5 - TRBV6-1 CASSRRGREEETQYF
12 - TRBJ2-7 - TRBV7-2 CASSQGVGEQYF
14 once TRBJ2-5 TRBD2 TRBV7-2 CASSHAGGVETQYF
9 - TRBJ2-1 - TRBV7-9 CAVPNIGFF
11 once TRBJ2-7 - TRBV29-1 CSVGGQEEQYF
17 - TRBJ2-1 TRBD2 TRBV5-1 CASSLILSGRAGGEQFF
13 - TRBJ2-5 - TRBV4-2 CASSHGTIATQYF
14 - TRBJ2-1 - TRBV5-1 CASRGVSSYNEQFF
18 - TRBJ2-3 - TRBV1 CTSSQDRLAGPPTYTQYF
14 - TRBJ1-2 TRBD1 TRBV5-1 CASSPTGGNYGYTF
15 - TRBJ2-7 TRBD2 TRBV5-4 CASSLGPTSPYEQYF
15 once TRBJ2-7 TRBD1 TRBV14 CASSRTGTGDSSQYF